These 5 T cell receptor beta chains were sequenced from one sample in a study of control samples from healthy donors and cancer patients. Only in-frame clones appear in the TCRdb table, and some are missing; sequencing was by immunoSEQ multiplex PCR. The sample shows about 160,000 clones, 96% of them seen only once. The material sequenced was blood. The receptors originated from a woman aged 25-40 years in good health.

J is TRBJ2-7 and V is TRBV11-2, with TRBD2 identical over 9 bases. V shed 1 base and J 3 bases; nucleotides not matched to a gene: 7. The CDR3 runs to 16 residues. In germline, CDR1 is SGHAT, CDR2 FQNNGV. This CDR3 reads CASSLGLAGTLYEQYF. The CDR3 region has the DNA TGTGCCAGCAGCTTAGGGCTAGCGGGGACCCTCTACGAGCAGTACTTC.

This clone was observed a few times. J is TRBJ2-7 and V is TRBV5-1; D might be TRBD1 (6 bases). The CDR3 consists of 13 residues. In germline, CDR1 is SGHRS, CDR2 YFSETQ. V lost 4 bases to trimming and J lost 2 bases, with 10 bases between them. CDR3 protein: CASSETGAYEQYF. In DNA, the CDR3 is TGCGCCAGCAGCGAGACAGGAGCCTACGAGCAGTACTTC.

The chain combines TRBV3-1 (or the pseudogene TRBV3-2) with TRBJ2-5, with D tentatively TRBD2 (7 bases). CDR1 and CDR2 (germline): LGHDT, YNNKEL (reference sequence). The length of the CDR3 is 15 residues. Trimming cost V 5 bases and J 1 base, with 14 bases left between them. CDR3 region: CASSGGALPQETQYF. The DNA for the CDR3 is TGTGCCAGCAGCGGGGGGGCCCTCCCCCAAGAGACCCAGTACTTC.

The sample holds one count of this clone. The V and J genes are TRBV5-6 and TRBJ1-5; D is undetermined. Germline V lookup: CDR1 SGHDT, CDR2 YYEEEE. The CDR3 loop spans 12 amino acids. With 3 bases removed from V and 3 bases from J, the gap between germline ends came to 4 bases. CDR3 region: CASSSLNQPQHF. The CDR3 DNA follows: TGTGCCAGCAGCTCTCTCAATCAGCCCCAGCATTTT.

V gene TRBV28 combines with J gene TRBJ2-3; D might be TRBD2 (6 bases). The V gene lost 3 bases and the J gene lost 2 bases, with 15 bases spanning the gap. The CDR3 totals 16 residues. The germline V gene has CDR1 MDHEN and CDR2 SYDVKM. The CDR3 reads CASSFTLSGVTDTQYF. DNA of the CDR3: TGTGCCAGCAGTTTTACTCTGTCGGGGGTCACAGATACGCAGTATTTT.